The entry below gives a single T cell receptor beta chain sequence along with its context. Its antigen is unidentified. Using immunoSEQ multiplex PCR, the repertoire was profiled, and TCRdb retains in-frame clones only, with some absent. The sample includes roughly 190,000 clones, roughly 90% seen only once; the top ten take approximately 3.4%. Germline loops: CDR1 LGHDT, CDR2 YNNKEL (reference sequence). The V end was cut by 0 bases, the J end by 2 bases, with 14 bases between. The CDR3 has 17 residues. The sample belongs to a study of T cell responses to AZD1222 COVID-19 vaccine. Study results and caveats: Nearly half of the spike-specific TCRs reportedly recognize variant regions that carry no mutations. Only after the peak T cell response were repertoires sampled.

This receptor was identified in an adult who received the AZD1222 COVID-19 vaccine. Source: peripheral blood, taken 28 days after the second AZD1222 dose. V is TRBV3-1 (or the pseudogene TRBV3-2) and J is TRBJ2-1; D might be TRBD2 (6 bases). The CDR3 spells CASSQDLTSRPYNEQFF. The CDR3 nucleotides read TGTGCCAGCAGCCAAGATCTGACTAGTAGGCCCTACAATGAGCAGTTCTTC.